This passage covers 29 T cell receptor beta chains from one sample sequenced in a study of blood T cell repertoires in COVID-19. Method: immunoSEQ multiplex PCR; TCRdb's copy keeps in-frame clones and lacks some. The data contain roughly 78,000 clones, 86% of them singletons. Sequenced input: peripheral blood. These receptors came from a woman in her sixties or seventies with acute or convalescent COVID-19.

V and J are TRBV6-6 and TRBJ2-3; D unresolved. The CDR3 totals 10 residues. Trimming cost V 6 bases and J 7 bases, with 5 bases left between them. Germline assignment: CDR1 MNHNY and CDR2 SVGAGI (reference sequence). This chain's CDR3 is CASRANTQYF. In DNA, the CDR3 is TGTGCCAGCAGGGCCAATACGCAGTATTTT.

The chain is built from TRBV5-1 and TRBJ2-1; 13 nucleotides match TRBD2. J lost 7 bases, V lost 3 bases, and 10 bases had no gene match. This CDR3 comprises 17 residues. CDR1 is SGHRS, CDR2 YFSETQ, per germline. The DNA of the CDR3 is TGCGCCAGCAGCTCGGGACTAGCGGGGAGTAATCTAAATGAGCAGTTCTTC. This codes for CASSSGLAGSNLNEQFF.

This chain connects TRBV19 to TRBJ2-7; D is undetermined. V was cut by 4 bases and J by 3 bases, with 10 bases left in between. Germline assignment: CDR1 LNHDA and CDR2 SQIVND (reference sequence). This CDR3 has 13 amino acids. In DNA form, the CDR3 reads TGTGCCAGTAGTACGCAACCGAGCTACGAGCAGTACTTC. Protein: CASSTQPSYEQYF.

Comment on this clone: Within the sample, other DNA sequences also encode this same CDR3. The chain carries TRBV19 and TRBJ2-7, with 10 nucleotides matching TRBD1. Germline trimming cut 5 bases from V and 3 bases from J; bases unmatched to any gene: 4. CDR1 and CDR2 (germline): LNHDA, SQIVND (reference sequence). The CDR3 totals 14 residues. Written as DNA, the CDR3 is TGTGCCAGTAGTCTCCGGGACAGGGGCTACGAGCAGTACTTC. Amino acids: CASSLRDRGYEQYF. The full variable domain, its missing parts supplied by reference TRBV19 and TRBJ2-7, is DGGITQSPKYLFRKEGQNVTLSCEQNLNHDAMYWYRQDPGQGLRLIYYSQIVNDFQKGDIAEGYSVSREKKESFPLTVTSAQKNPTAFYLCASSLRDRGYEQYFGPGTRLTVT.

This clone turned up a few times. The sample carries other DNA sequences with the same CDR3. The rearrangement joins TRBV19 to TRBJ2-3; 8 nucleotides align to TRBD1. With V trimmed by 3 bases and J by 5 bases, 4 bases remained unmatched. Germline V gives CDR1 LNHDA, CDR2 SQIVND (reference sequence). The CDR3 has 14 residues. Here the CDR3 reads CASSIGQGVDTQYF. CDR3 nucleotide sequence: TGTGCCAGTAGTATTGGACAGGGAGTAGATACGCAGTATTTT.

This chain links TRBV23-1 with TRBJ1-1; the D gene is possibly TRBD1 (6 bases). TRBV23-1 is known as an ORF, though its function is uncertain. The CDR3 totals 15 residues. The V end was cut by 6 bases, the J end by 1 base, with 15 bases between. For the CDR3, the DNA is TGCGCCAGCAGCCAGGGGTCCGGTCCGAACACTGAAGCTTTCTTT. Translation gives CASSQGSGPNTEAFF.

About this clone: Germline and junction disagree at one end, which may indicate a read error. The chain uses TRBV7-2 and TRBJ2-7, with TRBD2 identical over 8 bases. This CDR3 region has 15 residues. Germline V CDR1 and CDR2: SGHTA, FQGNSA. CDR3 DNA sequence: TGTGCCAGCAGTTTAGACAGCGGGAGCGGCTACGAGCAGTACTTC. Translating it yields CASSLDSGSGYEQYF.

The rearrangement links TRBV25-1 to TRBJ1-6; tentative D call: TRBD1 (5 bases). This CDR3 contains 13 residues. Looked up from germline, CDR1 is MGHDK and CDR2 is SYGVNS. Trimming pared 0 bases from V and 14 bases from J, leaving 11 bases between. In DNA, the CDR3 is TGTGCCAGCAGTGAATATGGCAGGGTTGCCCTCCACTTT. This sequence encodes CASSEYGRVALHF.

The chain recombines TRBV5-1 with TRBJ2-2; 8 bases are a match to TRBD1. The CDR3 has 16 residues. The V gene's germline CDR1 is SGHRS and CDR2 YFSETQ. The V and J ends lost 4 bases and 1 base, in that order; junction bases with no gene match: 6. CDR3 amino acids: CASSAGTGRNTGELFF. CDR3 coding DNA: TGCGCCAGCAGCGCCGGGACAGGCCGGAACACCGGGGAGCTGTTTTTT.

The chain recombines TRBV18 with TRBJ2-1; 7 bases are a match to TRBD2. The junction had 14 bases not matched to a gene; V was cut back by 0 bases and J by 12 bases. This CDR3 region has 16 residues. Germline lookup yields CDR1 KGHSH and CDR2 LQKENI. CDR3 sequence (DNA): TGTGCCAGCTCACCACCGGGAGGGGACGAAACCGGCGGGCAGTTCTTC. Its translation: CASSPPGGDETGGQFF.

CDR3 bases: TGTGCCAGCACCAAGGCACAGGGGACTAACTATGGCTACACCTTC. Translated: CASTKAQGTNYGYTF. The chain has TRBV28 and TRBJ1-2; 7 positions agree with TRBD1. The CDR3 consists of 15 residues. Germline values: CDR1 MDHEN, CDR2 SYDVKM. The V segment lost 7 bases and the J segment 0 bases; nucleotides outside the gene matches: 8.

This clone was detected a few times. Other DNA sequences in the sample encode the same CDR3. The gene calls are TRBV5-1 and TRBJ1-2; 9 bases match TRBD1. Germline V lookup: CDR1 SGHRS, CDR2 YFSETQ. This CDR3 has 14 amino acids. The junction had 3 bases not matched to a gene; V was cut back by 0 bases and J by 6 bases. As DNA, the CDR3 is TGCGCCAGCAGCTTGGCGGGACAGGGCGATGGCTACACCTTC. Translated: CASSLAGQGDGYTF. Drawing the rest from reference TRBV5-1 and TRBJ1-2, the complete variable domain is KAGVTQTPRYLIKTRGQQVTLSCSPISGHRSVSWYQQTPGQGLQFLFEYFSETQRNKGNFPGRFSGRQFSNSRSEMNVSTLELGDSALYLCASSLAGQGDGYTFGSGTRLTVV.

The chain couples TRBV7-8 to TRBJ1-4; a possible D gene is TRBD1 (5 bases). This CDR3 contains 15 residues. The V end lost 1 base, the J end lost 7 bases, and 13 bases lay between the germline ends. The germline V gene has CDR1 SGHVS and CDR2 FQNEAQ. The CDR3 DNA is TGTGCCAGCAGCTTAGGACTGGGGGGGATTGAAAAACTGTTTTTT. This translates into CASSLGLGGIEKLFF.

CDR3 protein: CASTTAAGYTF. DNA of the CDR3: TGTGCCAGCACTACCGCGGCGGGCTACACCTTC. The chain employs TRBV7-2 and TRBJ1-2; D not resolved. The CDR3 spans 11 residues. V was trimmed by 7 bases and J by 8 bases, leaving 11 bases between them. Germline V gene data show CDR1 as SGHTA and CDR2 as FQGNSA.

J is TRBJ1-1 and V is TRBV7-3, with D tentatively TRBD1 (5 bases). The V and J ends lost 5 bases and 3 bases respectively, with 10 bases between them. The CDR3 has 13 amino acids. Germline V gene data show CDR1 as SGHTA and CDR2 as FQGTGA. The CDR3 reads CASSQRGDTEAFF. For the CDR3, the DNA is TGTGCCAGCAGCCAACGGGGGGACACTGAAGCTTTCTTT.

The chain carries TRBV30 and TRBJ2-5, with a weak D call TRBD2 (6 bases). The germline V gene has CDR1 GTSNPN and CDR2 SVGIG (reference sequence). The V end was cut by 1 base, the J end by 5 bases, with 11 bases between. This CDR3 comprises 13 residues. The CDR3 is CAWSARGGETQYF. CDR3 nucleotides: TGTGCCTGGAGTGCGCGGGGTGGGGAGACCCAGTACTTC.

The chain couples TRBV2 to TRBJ2-7, with no clear D. CDR1 and CDR2 (germline): SNHLY, FYNNEI. CDR3 size: 11 residues. With 6 bases removed from V and 0 bases from J, the gap between germline ends came to 3 bases. CDR3 loop: CASSLSYEQYF. CDR3 bases: TGTGCCAGCAGCCTCTCCTACGAGCAGTACTTC. Based on the CDR3 plus reference TRBV2 and TRBJ2-7, the full variable domain is EPEVTQTPSHQVTQMGQEVILRCVPISNHLYFYWYRQILGQKVEFLVSFYNNEISEKSEIFDDQFSVERPDGSNFTLKIRSTKLEDSAMYFCASSLSYEQYFGPGTRLTVT.

This chain connects TRBV7-7 to TRBJ2-2, with a possible D match to TRBD1 (6 bases). The CDR3 totals 15 residues. Germline-derived CDR1 and CDR2 are SSHAT and FNYEAQ (reference sequence). The ends were cut back, 5 bases at V and 4 bases at J, with 14 bases in the middle. CDR3 sequence (DNA): TGTGCCAGCAGCCCCCAAGGGGGATCCACCGGGGAGCTGTTTTTT. Translated, it gives CASSPQGGSTGELFF.

The chain combines TRBV30 with TRBJ1-6, with D perhaps TRBD1 (6 bases). Trimming stripped 1 base from V and 8 bases from J, with 12 bases between. Germline CDR1 GTSNPN, CDR2 SVGIG (reference sequence). This CDR3 has 14 residues. The DNA of the CDR3 is TGTGCCTGGAGTGATACACAGGGTTATTCACCCCTCCACTTT. Amino acid sequence: CAWSDTQGYSPLHF.

This chain joins TRBV7-6 and TRBJ2-7; 8 nucleotides match TRBD2. CDR1 and CDR2 (germline): SGHVS, FNYEAQ. The V segment lost 5 bases and the J segment 4 bases; nucleotides outside the gene matches: 4. The CDR3 extends over 13 amino acids. This CDR3 is CASSPTSGYEQYF. CDR3 nucleotides: TGTGCCAGCAGCCCAACTAGCGGTTACGAGCAGTACTTC.

This chain links TRBV7-2 with TRBJ2-2; TRBD1 might be the D (5 bases). Germline V CDR1 and CDR2: SGHTA, FQGNSA. With 7 bases removed from V and 7 bases from J, the gap between germline ends came to 19 bases. The CDR3 covers 15 residues. As DNA, the CDR3 is TGTGCCAGCACCCTGTTAGGGCTGGGGCGCGGGGAGCTGTTTTTT. This codes for CASTLLGLGRGELFF. The whole variable domain, remainder taken from reference TRBV7-2 and TRBJ2-2, is GAGVSQSPSNKVTEKGKDVELRCDPISGHTALYWYRQSLGQGLEFLIYFQGNSAPDKSGLPSDRFSAERTGGSVSTLTIQRTQQEDSAVYLCASTLLGLGRGELFFGEGSRLTVL.

V usage is TRBV6-6 and J usage is TRBJ2-5, with 14 bases aligning to TRBD2. Germline V lookup: CDR1 MNHNY, CDR2 SVGAGI (reference sequence). V shed 6 bases, J shed 4 bases, and the junction held 4 bases outside the gene matches. The CDR3 is 15 residues long. The CDR3 reads CASREGTSGRETQYF. The DNA of the CDR3 is TGTGCCAGCAGGGAAGGGACTAGCGGGAGAGAGACCCAGTACTTC.

V usage is TRBV6-1 and J usage is TRBJ1-1; no clear D. CDR1 and CDR2 (germline): MNHNS, SASEGT. The V gene lost 3 bases and the J gene lost 1 base, with 9 bases spanning the gap. There are 14 residues in the CDR3. For the CDR3, the DNA is TGTGCCAGCAGTGACCCTAGGTCGAACACTGAAGCTTTCTTT. This translates into CASSDPRSNTEAFF.

This CDR3 is CASSTTSGWAKNIQYF. The CDR3 DNA follows: TGTGCCAGTAGTACCACGTCGGGATGGGCCAAAAACATTCAGTACTTC. The V and J genes are TRBV19 and TRBJ2-4; D is possibly TRBD2 (5 bases). V dropped 4 bases and J dropped 1 base, with 14 bases sitting between them. This CDR3 is 16 amino acids long. CDR1 LNHDA and CDR2 SQIVND come from the germline V gene (reference sequence).

The rearrangement uses TRBV11-2 and TRBJ2-7; 14 nucleotides match TRBD2. Germline V gene data show CDR1 as SGHAT and CDR2 as FQNNGV. After removal of 5 bases from V and 4 bases from J, the junction contained 4 bases not matched to a gene. This CDR3 is 15 amino acids long. CDR3 DNA sequence: TGTGCCAGCAGCCCACGACTAGCGGGAGGGTACGAGCAGTACTTC. Translation: CASSPRLAGGYEQYF.

V and J are TRBV11-2 and TRBJ2-5; no definite D call. The CDR3 totals 14 residues. Trimming removed 1 base at V and 5 bases at J, with 11 bases between. Germline V gene lookup returns CDR1 SGHAT and CDR2 FQNNGV. Written as DNA, the CDR3 is TGTGCCAGCAGCTTAGCCCTAGTTTCCGAGACCCAGTACTTC. Translation gives CASSLALVSETQYF. Looking up the rest from reference TRBV11-2 and TRBJ2-5 gives the full variable domain: EAGVAQSPRYKIIEKRQSVAFWCNPISGHATLYWYQQILGQGPKLLIQFQNNGVVDDSQLPKDRFSAERLKGVDSTLKIQPAKLEDSAVYLCASSLALVSETQYFGPGTRLLVL.

The genes are TRBV14 and TRBJ2-1; possible D gene TRBD1, 6 bases. Trimming pared 3 bases from V and 4 bases from J, leaving 13 bases between. The CDR3 covers 15 residues. Germline CDR1 reads SGHDN; CDR2 reads FVKESK. This CDR3 is CASSQRQAAYNEQFF. The CDR3 nucleotides read TGTGCCAGCAGCCAGAGACAGGCAGCATACAATGAGCAGTTCTTC.

The chain uses TRBV6-6 and TRBJ1-2; unclear D gene. The germline V gene encodes CDR1 MNHNY and CDR2 SVGAGI (reference sequence). The V end lost 2 bases, the J end lost 7 bases, and 11 bases lay between the germline ends. The CDR3 loop spans 13 amino acids. CDR3 DNA sequence: TGTGCCAGCAGTTACCCCGCTGCCGGTGGCTACACCTTC. Translation: CASSYPAAGGYTF.

The genes are TRBV6-5 and TRBJ2-2; perhaps TRBD2 as D (6 bases). Germline CDR1 is MNHEY and CDR2 is SVGAGI. V was clipped by 2 bases and J by 1 base, with 11 bases between them. The CDR3 is 16 amino acids. DNA for the CDR3: TGTGCCAGCAGTTACGGAGGGACCCGGAACACCGGGGAGCTGTTTTTT. This gives the protein CASSYGGTRNTGELFF.